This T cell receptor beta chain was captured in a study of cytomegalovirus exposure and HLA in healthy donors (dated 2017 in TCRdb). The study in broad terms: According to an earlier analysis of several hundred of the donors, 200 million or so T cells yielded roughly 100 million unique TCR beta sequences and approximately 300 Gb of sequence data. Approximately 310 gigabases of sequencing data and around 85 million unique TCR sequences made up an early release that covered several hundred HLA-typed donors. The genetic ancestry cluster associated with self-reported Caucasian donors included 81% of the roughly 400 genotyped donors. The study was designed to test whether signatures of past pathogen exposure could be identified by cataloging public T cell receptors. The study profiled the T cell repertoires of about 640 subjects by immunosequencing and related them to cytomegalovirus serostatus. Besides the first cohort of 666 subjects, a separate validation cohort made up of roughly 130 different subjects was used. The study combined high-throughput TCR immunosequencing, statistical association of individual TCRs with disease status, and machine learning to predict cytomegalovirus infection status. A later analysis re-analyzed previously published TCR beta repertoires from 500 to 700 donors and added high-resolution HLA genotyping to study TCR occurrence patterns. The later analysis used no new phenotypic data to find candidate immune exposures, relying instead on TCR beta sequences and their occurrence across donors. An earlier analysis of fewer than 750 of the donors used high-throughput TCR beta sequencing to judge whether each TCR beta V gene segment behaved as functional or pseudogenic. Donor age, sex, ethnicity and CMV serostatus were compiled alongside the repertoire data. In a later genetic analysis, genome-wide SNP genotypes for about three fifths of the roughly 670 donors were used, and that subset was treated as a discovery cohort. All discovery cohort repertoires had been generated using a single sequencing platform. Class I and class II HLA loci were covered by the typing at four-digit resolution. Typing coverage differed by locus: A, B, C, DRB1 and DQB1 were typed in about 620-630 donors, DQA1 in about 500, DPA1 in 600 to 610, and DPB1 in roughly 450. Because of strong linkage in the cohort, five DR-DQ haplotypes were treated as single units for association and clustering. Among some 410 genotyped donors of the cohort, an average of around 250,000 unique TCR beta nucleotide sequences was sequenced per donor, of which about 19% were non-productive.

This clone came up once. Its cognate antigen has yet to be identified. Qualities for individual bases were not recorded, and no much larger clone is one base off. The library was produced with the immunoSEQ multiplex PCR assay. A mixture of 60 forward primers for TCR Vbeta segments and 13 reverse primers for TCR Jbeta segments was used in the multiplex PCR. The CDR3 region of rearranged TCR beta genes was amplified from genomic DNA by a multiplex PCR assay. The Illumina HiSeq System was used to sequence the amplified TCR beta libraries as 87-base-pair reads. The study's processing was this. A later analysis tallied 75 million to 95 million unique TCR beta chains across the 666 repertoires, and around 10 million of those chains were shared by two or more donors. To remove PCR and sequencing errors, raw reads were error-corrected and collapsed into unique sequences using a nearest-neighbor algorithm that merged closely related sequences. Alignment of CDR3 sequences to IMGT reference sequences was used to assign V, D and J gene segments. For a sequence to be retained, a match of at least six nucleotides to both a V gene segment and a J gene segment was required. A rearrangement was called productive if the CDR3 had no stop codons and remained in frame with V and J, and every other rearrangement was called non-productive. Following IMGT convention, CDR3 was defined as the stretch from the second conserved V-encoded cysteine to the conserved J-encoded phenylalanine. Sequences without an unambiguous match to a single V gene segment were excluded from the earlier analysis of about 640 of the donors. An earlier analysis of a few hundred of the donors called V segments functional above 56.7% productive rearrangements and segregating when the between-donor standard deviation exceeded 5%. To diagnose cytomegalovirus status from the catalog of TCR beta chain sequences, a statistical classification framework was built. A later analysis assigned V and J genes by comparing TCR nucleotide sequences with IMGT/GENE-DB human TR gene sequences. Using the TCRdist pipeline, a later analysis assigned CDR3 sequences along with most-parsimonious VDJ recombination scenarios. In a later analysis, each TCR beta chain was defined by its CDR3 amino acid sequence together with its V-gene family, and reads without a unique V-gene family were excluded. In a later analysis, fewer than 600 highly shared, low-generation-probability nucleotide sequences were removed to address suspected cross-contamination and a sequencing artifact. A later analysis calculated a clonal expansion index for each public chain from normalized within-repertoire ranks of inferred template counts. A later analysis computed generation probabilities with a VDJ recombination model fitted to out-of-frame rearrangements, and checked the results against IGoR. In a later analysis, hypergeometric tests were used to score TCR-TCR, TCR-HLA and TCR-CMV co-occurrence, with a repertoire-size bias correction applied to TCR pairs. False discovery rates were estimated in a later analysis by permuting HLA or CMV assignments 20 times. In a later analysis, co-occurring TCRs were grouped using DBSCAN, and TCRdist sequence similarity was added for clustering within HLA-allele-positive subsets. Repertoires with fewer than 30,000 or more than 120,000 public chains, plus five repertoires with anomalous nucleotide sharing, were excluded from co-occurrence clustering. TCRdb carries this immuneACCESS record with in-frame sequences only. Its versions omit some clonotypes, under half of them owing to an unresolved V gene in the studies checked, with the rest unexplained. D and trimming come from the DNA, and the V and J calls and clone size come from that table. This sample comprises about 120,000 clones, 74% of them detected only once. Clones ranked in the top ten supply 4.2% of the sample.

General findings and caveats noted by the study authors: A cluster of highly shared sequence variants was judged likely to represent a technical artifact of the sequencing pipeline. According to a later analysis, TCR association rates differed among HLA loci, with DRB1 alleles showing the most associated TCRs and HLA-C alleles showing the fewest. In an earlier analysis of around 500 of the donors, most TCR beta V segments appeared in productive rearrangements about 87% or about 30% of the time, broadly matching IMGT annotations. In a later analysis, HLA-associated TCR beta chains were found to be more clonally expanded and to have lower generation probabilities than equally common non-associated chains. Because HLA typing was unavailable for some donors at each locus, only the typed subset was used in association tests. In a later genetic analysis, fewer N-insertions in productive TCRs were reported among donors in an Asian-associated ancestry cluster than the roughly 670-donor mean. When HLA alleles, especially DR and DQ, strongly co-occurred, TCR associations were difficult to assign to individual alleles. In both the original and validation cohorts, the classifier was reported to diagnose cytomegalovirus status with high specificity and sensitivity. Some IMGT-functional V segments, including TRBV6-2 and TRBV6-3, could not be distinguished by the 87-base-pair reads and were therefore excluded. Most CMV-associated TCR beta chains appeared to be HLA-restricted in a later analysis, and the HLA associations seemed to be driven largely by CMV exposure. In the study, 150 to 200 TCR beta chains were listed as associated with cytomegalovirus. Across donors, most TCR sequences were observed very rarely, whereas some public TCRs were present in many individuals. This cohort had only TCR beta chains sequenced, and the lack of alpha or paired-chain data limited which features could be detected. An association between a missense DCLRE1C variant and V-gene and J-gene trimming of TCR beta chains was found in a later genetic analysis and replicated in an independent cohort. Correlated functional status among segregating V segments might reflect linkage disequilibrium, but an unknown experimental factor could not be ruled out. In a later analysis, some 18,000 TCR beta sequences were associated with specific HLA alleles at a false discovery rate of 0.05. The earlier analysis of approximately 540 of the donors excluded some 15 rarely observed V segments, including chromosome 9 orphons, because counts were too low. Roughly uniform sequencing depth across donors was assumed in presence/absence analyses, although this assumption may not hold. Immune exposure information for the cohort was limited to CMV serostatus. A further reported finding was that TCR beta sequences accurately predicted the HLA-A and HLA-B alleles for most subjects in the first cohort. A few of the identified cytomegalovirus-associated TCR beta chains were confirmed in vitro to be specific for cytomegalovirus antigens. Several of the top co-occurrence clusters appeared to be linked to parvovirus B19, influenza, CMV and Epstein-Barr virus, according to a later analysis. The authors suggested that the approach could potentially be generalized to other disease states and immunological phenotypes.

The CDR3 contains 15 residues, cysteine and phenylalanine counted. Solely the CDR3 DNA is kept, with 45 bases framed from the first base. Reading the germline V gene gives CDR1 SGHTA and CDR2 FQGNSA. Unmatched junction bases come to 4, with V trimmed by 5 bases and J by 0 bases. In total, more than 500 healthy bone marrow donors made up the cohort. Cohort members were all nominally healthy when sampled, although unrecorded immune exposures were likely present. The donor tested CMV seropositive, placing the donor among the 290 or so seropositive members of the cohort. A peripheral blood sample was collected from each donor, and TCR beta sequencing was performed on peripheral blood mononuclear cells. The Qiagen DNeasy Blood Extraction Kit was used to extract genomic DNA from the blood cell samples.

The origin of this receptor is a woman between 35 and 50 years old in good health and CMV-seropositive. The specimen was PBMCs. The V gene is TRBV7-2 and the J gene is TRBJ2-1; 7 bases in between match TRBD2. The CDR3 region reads CASSSGTSSYNEQFF. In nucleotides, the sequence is TGTGCCAGCAGCAGCGGGACGAGCTCCTACAATGAGCAGTTCTTC.